This note documents a single T cell receptor (beta chain) sequence. What it binds is not known. The data originate from a study of cytomegalovirus exposure and HLA in healthy donors. Overall study findings and caveats: For most TCR beta V segments, an earlier analysis put the productive rate at about 87% or about 30% of the time. A later analysis reported that several of the most significant clusters appeared to be linked to common viral pathogens, among them Epstein-Barr virus.

The CDR3 totals 14 residues. Germline CDR1 SGDLS, CDR2 YYNGEE. V lost 0 bases and J 6 bases, leaving 9 bases between the germline ends. PCR employed 60 Vbeta and 13 Jbeta primers. Data came from immunoSEQ multiplex PCR; TCRdb stores just in-frame clones and leaves some out. In the table there are 150,000 to 200,000 clones, around 80% of which are singletons. The source is a woman between 45 and 65 years old in good health and CMV-seronegative. The sequencing input was PBMCs. The V gene is TRBV9, the J gene TRBJ2-2; D unresolved. The DNA of the CDR3 is TGTGCCAGCAGCGTAGGGGCTAAACCCGGGGAGCTGTTTTTT. Translation gives CASSVGAKPGELFF.